This passage covers 21 T cell receptor beta chains from one sample sequenced in a study of blood T cell repertoires in COVID-19. Repertoires were generated with immunoSEQ multiplex PCR, while TCRdb's copy carries only in-frame clones and drops some. The sample has around 180,000 clones; under 90% are singletons. Specimen: peripheral blood. These receptors all stem from a woman older than 75 with active or convalescent COVID-19.

The rearrangement joins TRBV7-6 to TRBJ2-6; 10 bases map to TRBD1. The V gene end was trimmed by 5 bases and the J gene end by 2 bases; junction bases not matched to a gene: 6. The CDR3 has 17 residues. Germline V gives CDR1 SGHVS, CDR2 FNYEAQ. CDR3 DNA: TGTGCCAGCAGCCAACGGACAGGGGGGACTGGGGCCAACGTCCTGACTTTC. It translates to CASSQRTGGTGANVLTF.

The chain has TRBV2 and TRBJ1-1; no clear D. V lost 8 bases to trimming and J lost 0 bases, with 16 bases between them. The germline V gene has CDR1 SNHLY and CDR2 FYNNEI. The CDR3 consists of 15 residues. CDR3 bases: TGTGCCAGCCCCCCCCAGGATCGCCTGAACACTGAAGCTTTCTTT. This encodes CASPPQDRLNTEAFF.

This sequence joins TRBV29-1 and TRBJ2-7; 12 bases map to TRBD1. Germline CDR1 and CDR2: SQVTM and ANQGSEA. V gave up 3 bases and J gave up 6 bases; unmatched junction bases: 3. The CDR3 is 13 amino acids. The CDR3 DNA sequence: TGCAGCGTTGAGGGACAGGGGGCTTCCGAGCAGTACTTC. Translating gives CSVEGQGASEQYF.

This chain joins TRBV5-5 and TRBJ2-5; 7 bases align to TRBD1. In germline, CDR1 is SGHKS, CDR2 YYEKEE (reference sequence). V lost 0 bases and J lost 4; bases outside the gene matches: 6. This CDR3 has 15 amino acids. This CDR3 is CASSLAGAGGETQYF. Written as DNA, the CDR3 is TGTGCCAGCAGCTTGGCCGGGGCAGGGGGAGAGACCCAGTACTTC.

The rearrangement uses TRBV5-1 and TRBJ1-6, with 7 positions matching TRBD1. Germline V gene lookup returns CDR1 SGHRS and CDR2 YFSETQ. V lost 3 bases and J lost 7; bases outside the gene matches: 7. The CDR3 runs 15 residues. As DNA, the CDR3 is TGCGCCAGCAGCTCGACAGGGTTGACGAATTCACCCCTCCACTTT. This gives the protein CASSSTGLTNSPLHF.

The CDR3, as DNA: TGTGCCAGCAGCCACAGGTCGTCGGGTTATAGCAATCAGCCCCAGCATTTT. Amino acids: CASSHRSSGYSNQPQHF. The chain is built from TRBV2 and TRBJ1-5, with D maybe TRBD1 (5 bases). Trimming cost V 6 bases and J 0 bases, with 18 bases left between them. This CDR3 has 17 residues. Germline V lookup: CDR1 SNHLY, CDR2 FYNNEI.

This clone was seen just once. The chain carries TRBV6-5 and TRBJ1-3; the D gene is possibly TRBD1 (6 bases). The V and J ends lost 5 bases and 0 bases respectively, with 11 bases between them. This CDR3 contains 15 residues. Germline CDR1 MNHEY, CDR2 SVGAGI. The CDR3 protein is CASSRGGYSGNTIYF. CDR3 sequence (DNA): TGTGCCAGCAGTAGGGGGGGGTACTCTGGAAACACCATATATTTT.

This sequence joins TRBV5-4 and TRBJ1-6, with 9 bases that match TRBD1. CDR1 is SGHNT and CDR2 is YYREEE in the germline V gene (reference sequence). J gave up 9 bases and V 4 bases, and 8 bases lay outside the gene matches. This CDR3 spans 15 amino acids. The CDR3: CASSPRGDRVSPLHF. CDR3 DNA sequence: TGTGCCAGCAGCCCGAGAGGGGACAGGGTTTCACCCCTCCACTTT.

V usage is TRBV10-3 and J usage is TRBJ1-2; 11 positions match TRBD1. The trim removed 3 bases at V and 8 bases at J, leaving 17 bases unmatched. This CDR3 spans 18 amino acids. Per the germline V gene, CDR1 is ENHRY and CDR2 is SYGVKD. The CDR3 reads CAISDPRGQGESGGGYTF. The CDR3 coding sequence is TGTGCCATCAGTGACCCCAGGGGACAGGGGGAGTCAGGCGGGGGCTACACCTTC.

In its sample, this clone was seen a few times. This chain joins TRBV11-2 and TRBJ2-7, with a tentative D call TRBD1 (5 bases). Trimming shortened V by 5 bases and J by 0 bases, and 17 bases separated the two germline ends. The germline V gene has CDR1 SGHAT and CDR2 FQNNGV. The CDR3 has 16 amino acids. DNA for the CDR3: TGTGCCAGCAGCAACCCCAGGGTGATCTTCTCCTACGAGCAGTACTTC. Translating gives CASSNPRVIFSYEQYF.

V is TRBV4-2 and J is TRBJ2-7; TRBD2 agrees at 8 bases. V was clipped by 3 bases and J by 2 bases; unmatched bases: 3. Germline assignment: CDR1 LGHNA and CDR2 YNFKEQ. CDR3 size: 14 residues. This chain's CDR3 is CASSQGLGAYEQYF. The CDR3 nucleotides are TGTGCCAGCAGCCAGGGACTAGGGGCCTACGAGCAGTACTTC.

The J gene is TRBJ1-5, the V gene TRBV10-2; TRBD1 matches at 9 bases. The length of the CDR3 is 13 residues. The germline gives CDR1 WSHSY, CDR2 SAAADI. V lost 8 bases to trimming and J lost 8 bases; unmatched junction nucleotides: 7. CDR3: CASSDRGDEPQHF. The CDR3 DNA sequence: TGCGCCAGCTCGGACAGGGGAGACGAGCCCCAGCATTTT.

The chain is built from TRBV6-5 and TRBJ1-1, with 9 bases that match TRBD1. This CDR3 region has 15 residues. The germline V gene has CDR1 MNHEY and CDR2 SVGAGI. The V segment lost 6 bases and the J segment 4 bases; nucleotides outside the gene matches: 9. The CDR3 DNA is TGTGCCAGCAGCTATACCGGGACAGGGTCCACTGAAGCTTTCTTT. Protein sequence: CASSYTGTGSTEAFF.

The CDR3 coding sequence is TGTGCCAGCAGTTTCATGCCTCAGGGGAATTCACCCCTCCACTTT. Translated: CASSFMPQGNSPLHF. This chain links TRBV28 with TRBJ1-6; the D gene is possibly TRBD1 (6 bases). Trimming left V 3 bases short and J 7 bases short, with 13 bases between. CDR1 is MDHEN and CDR2 is SYDVKM in the germline V gene. The CDR3 runs 15 residues.

The chain links TRBV12-3 or TRBV12-4 to TRBJ1-4, with D hard to call. The CDR3 consists of 13 residues. Trimming shortened V by 3 bases and J by 13 bases, and 15 bases separated the two germline ends. For the CDR3, the DNA is TGTGCCAGCAGTTTCTCCGAGTTGGGAGGACTGTTTTTT. This gives the protein CASSFSELGGLFF.

The chain links TRBV12-5 to TRBJ2-1, with a possible D match to TRBD1 (5 bases). Trimming removed 6 bases at V and 0 bases at J, with 18 bases between. Looked up from germline, CDR1 is LGHNT and CDR2 is FRNRAP. The CDR3 has 17 residues. The CDR3 DNA sequence: TGTGCTAGTGGCCCCGAGTGGGGCAGAGGCTCCTACAATGAGCAGTTCTTC. It encodes CASGPEWGRGSYNEQFF.

This chain links TRBV5-1 with TRBJ2-1, with 10 bases lining up with TRBD2. This CDR3 spans 12 amino acids. V trimming: 2 bases; J trimming: 10 bases; junction bases outside the gene matches: 0. Germline values: CDR1 SGHRS, CDR2 YFSETQ. The chain's CDR3 is CASSFSGREQFF. The CDR3 nucleotides read TGCGCCAGCAGCTTTAGCGGGAGGGAGCAGTTCTTC.

This chain connects TRBV2 to TRBJ2-3, with 8 bases matching TRBD1. With 6 bases clipped from V and 0 bases from J, the junction kept 2 bases outside the gene matches. CDR3 length equals 14 residues. Per the germline V gene, CDR1 is SNHLY and CDR2 is FYNNEI. The CDR3 protein is CASRRTGSTDTQYF. CDR3 coding DNA: TGTGCCAGCAGGCGGACAGGGAGCACAGATACGCAGTATTTT.

This clone was observed a few times. V and J are TRBV19 and TRBJ2-1; D call uncertain. This CDR3 is built from 14 residues. V lost 4 bases, J lost 3 bases, and 10 bases lay in between. Germline-derived CDR1 and CDR2 are LNHDA and SQIVND (reference sequence). The CDR3 protein is CASSKRSIYNEQFF. In nucleotides, the CDR3 is TGTGCCAGTAGTAAACGGTCGATCTACAATGAGCAGTTCTTC.

The chain links TRBV5-1 to TRBJ2-1, with a tentative D call TRBD1 (6 bases). Germline CDR1 and CDR2: SGHRS and YFSETQ. Trimming took off 4 bases at V and 3 bases at J, with 14 bases between the two ends. This CDR3 comprises 15 residues. This chain's CDR3 is CASSPTGINYNEQFF. The DNA for the CDR3 is TGCGCCAGCAGCCCCACAGGGATCAACTACAATGAGCAGTTCTTC.

The chain uses TRBV18 and TRBJ2-2; TRBD2 is a possible D gene (6 bases). V lost 2 bases to trimming and J lost 4 bases, with 11 bases between them. This CDR3 is 15 amino acids long. From germline, CDR1 is KGHSH and CDR2 LQKENI. CDR3 amino acids: CASSPGVGGTGELFF. DNA for the CDR3: TGTGCCAGCTCACCAGGGGTCGGGGGCACCGGGGAGCTGTTTTTT.